This record covers a single TCR beta chain. This clonotype was seen many times. Its binding antigen is unknown. Base qualities were left out, and no much larger clone turns up one base away. The sample belongs to a study of human T cells and chemical hapten exposure (dated by TCRdb to 2020 to 2023). Broadly, across the study: For sensitization, 2% DPC in acetone was applied to a 2 cm by 2 cm area of upper inner arm skin. Weekly therapeutic DPC doses were additionally applied to the scalp of patients throughout the roughly 23-week study period. Patch testing was performed on the upper back with Finn chambers containing 0.01% DPC, and the patch tests were scored after 6 days according to International Contact Dermatitis Research Group standards. Alopecia areata with under or over 50% scalp involvement, alopecia totalis and alopecia universalis were represented in the patient cohort, which was mostly female. Libraries were pooled for sequencing, and variation in per-sample TCR yields was attributed mainly to small differences in library volumes within the pool. This study followed changes in the peripheral blood TCR repertoire in vivo during primary and secondary sensitization of alopecia patients to the hapten diphenylcyclopropenone (DPC). Patient blood was sampled pre-sensitization (week 0) and at 2, 6 and about 24 weeks after DPC sensitization. Blood for TCR sequencing was provided by twenty-nine alopecia patients at one to four time points (pre-sensitization, 2, 6 and 24 weeks).

Taken from the germline V gene (reference sequence), the CDR1 and CDR2 loops are MNHEY and SMNVEV. Counted from cysteine to phenylalanine, this CDR3 has 16 amino acids. Only the CDR3 part of the read is kept: 48 bases, read in frame from the first base. V and J are truncated by 8 bases and 0 bases respectively, leaving an intervening sequence of 14 bases. Findings and caveats that apply to the study as a whole: Alopecia, a presumed autoimmune disease, was present in all patients, so the immune response of the patients might differ from that of healthy individuals. The number of TCRs above 1 in 1000 frequency did not change with DPC sensitization; there was no evidence of global repertoire structure alterations. After repeated subsampling, the strength of the expansion versus patch-test correlation and the threshold at which it became significant changed. Patch test score correlated positively with the number of PT1 expanded TCRs, reaching significance at thresholds 8, 16 and 32 but not at 4. Expanded TCRs formed significantly more large CDR3 similarity clusters than pre-sensitization or healthy control sets, consistent with antigen-driven responses.

Receptor amplification or capture employed RACE. For sequencing, a NextSeq 500 was employed. During library preparation, unique molecular identifiers were attached to individual cDNA molecules so that TCRs could be counted quantitatively and reproducibly. From each blood RNA sample, both TCR alpha and TCR beta chains were sequenced. The original pipeline was this. The median number of TCRs per sample was around 100,000, ranging from about 20,000 to 690,600. V, J and CDR3 annotation of the TCR reads was carried out using the Decombinator software suite. Every sample was subsampled to the same number of TCRs (28,000) for the PS versus PT1 abundance plots. TCRs were defined as expanded if absent before sensitization and observed at least eight times at the 2-week time point. TCRdb cleaned the public reads at Q25 with fastp, built clones with MiXCR and kept in-frame beta chains. Each CDR3 protein gets just one entry, which takes the most common genes and DNA from the rows behind it. These V and J calls derive from TCRdb rather than the authors' analysis. In all, the sample holds 80,000 to 95,000 distinct CDR3 sequences, and roughly 8.8% of those were seen once. Around 3.9% of the sample is in the top ten clones.

The sample's time point label, decoded: pre-sensitization, week 0. The treatment or condition label here, explained by the study, means: therapeutic diphenylcyclopropenone sensitization with weekly scalp DPC. At every patch-test visit, the blood draw took place before the patch test was put on. Patients were eligible if aged 18 to 70, diagnosed with alopecia and judged suitable for DPC therapy, and pregnant patients were excluded. Total RNA was extracted from unfractionated whole blood collected in Tempus Blood RNA tubes. The sample here was whole blood, taken in connection with sensitization to the hapten diphenylcyclopropenone (DPC). The receptor was derived from a middle-aged woman with alopecia areata. Some clones in this sample may be carry-over from other donors' samples. Here the chain combines TRBV27 and TRBJ1-6; TRBD1 is possibly the D segment (6 matching bases). The bases are TGTGCCAGCGGGATACAGGGCAACTCCTATAATTCACCCCTCCACTTT. Translated, it reads CASGIQGNSYNSPLHF.